These 3 T cell receptor beta chains originate from one sample sequenced in a study of blood T cells in healthy people across ages. A J-beta primer mix and a sample-barcoded 5' primer were used in a second PCR of about 7 to 12 cycles. TCRdb used MiXCR to reprocess the 5' RACE reads, holding one entry per CDR3 protein. The sample lists hundreds of thousands of distinct CDR3 sequences, 20% to 25% occurring once. Sequenced material: blood. The receptors derive from a man in his sixties or seventies in good health.

Ten or more counts support this clonotype. V and J are TRBV28 and TRBJ2-1; tentative D call: TRBD1 (6 bases). The CDR3 contains 14 residues. V lost 10 bases to trimming and J lost 4 bases, with 17 bases between them. Germline V gene data show CDR1 as MDHEN and CDR2 as SYDVKM. CDR3: CATKTGSRYNEQFF. The CDR3 DNA reads as TGTGCCACTAAAACAGGGTCGCGTTACAATGAGCAGTTCTTC.

The J gene is TRBJ2-7, the V gene TRBV20-1; 7 bases are shared with TRBD2. The V gene end was trimmed by 7 bases and the J gene end by 0 bases; junction bases not matched to a gene: 9. Germline V gene sequence: CDR1 DFQATT, CDR2 SNEGSKA (reference sequence). The CDR3 length is 14 residues. The chain's CDR3 is CSVSSGMSSYEQYF. CDR3 DNA sequence: TGCAGTGTTTCAAGCGGGATGAGCTCCTACGAGCAGTACTTC.

The gene calls are TRBV6-5 and TRBJ2-3, with 9 bases matching TRBD2. CDR1 is MNHEY and CDR2 is SVGAGI in the germline V gene. This CDR3 has 16 amino acids. Trimming at V came to 2 bases and at J to 4 bases, leaving 7 bases not matched to a gene. The CDR3 loop reads CASSYASAGGADTQYF. CDR3 bases: TGTGCCAGCAGTTACGCTTCAGCGGGAGGCGCAGATACGCAGTATTTT.